What follows describes a single T cell receptor (beta chain). The antigen remains undetermined. Germline CDR1 is MNHEY and CDR2 is SMNVEV (reference sequence). This CDR3 spans 14 amino acids. The V end lost 5 bases, the J end lost 5 bases, and 15 bases lay between the germline ends. The sample comes from a study of T-cell memory formation after mild COVID-19. Study-wide context: TCR clustering was largely donor specific.

TCRdb itself ran the 5' RACE reads through MiXCR, one entry per CDR3 protein. This table has about 390,000 distinct CDR3 sequences, approximately 15% appearing once. Whole-study results and caveats: Clones that shrank (day 15 to 85) were balanced CD4/CD8, whereas later expanders leaned CD4+.

The sample taken for sequencing was PBMCs or a T cell subset sorted from them (not recorded which). This TCR derives from a man aged 18-30 years who had mild COVID-19 (a few samples of this study predate the infection). Cell type and time point are not known. The chain employs TRBV27 and TRBJ2-5; D perhaps matches TRBD2 (7 bases). DNA for the CDR3: TGTGCCAGCAGTCAGTTTAGGGGGGGGGAGACCCAGTACTTC. Translating it yields CASSQFRGGETQYF.